The 28 T cell receptor beta chains in this list originate from one sample, sequenced in a study of blood T cells in healthy people across ages. Through a sample-barcoded 5' primer and a J-beta primer mix, a second PCR was run for roughly 6 to 12 cycles. TCRdb called the 5' RACE reads again in MiXCR, with one record for every CDR3 protein. The sample consists of about 1.4 million distinct CDR3 sequences, approximately 59% of them appearing once. The specimen sequenced was blood. All receptors derive from a man younger than 35 in good health.

The genes are TRBV7-9 and TRBJ1-4; D is unresolved. CDR1 and CDR2 (germline): SEHNR, FQNEAQ (reference sequence). Trimming removed 2 bases from V and 2 bases from J, with 9 bases in between. The CDR3 length is 15 residues. CDR3 coding DNA: TGTGCCAGCAGCTTAATTCTGGGCACTAATGAAAAACTGTTTTTT. Translation gives CASSLILGTNEKLFF.

The DNA of the CDR3 is TGTGCCAGCAGTCACCCCTCCTCGACTATGTTCGACACAGATACGCAGTATTTT. As protein: CASSHPSSTMFDTDTQYF. The chain links TRBV28 to TRBJ2-3, with D possibly being TRBD2 (5 bases). Germline V gives CDR1 MDHEN, CDR2 SYDVKM. The CDR3 loop spans 18 amino acids. V shed 5 bases and J shed 2 bases, with 23 bases lying between them.

A single count supports this clonotype. The genes are TRBV6-2 or TRBV6-3 and TRBJ2-1, with D perhaps TRBD1 (5 bases). The ends were cut back, 6 bases at V and 0 bases at J, with 30 bases in the middle. Germline V lookup: CDR1 MNHEY, CDR2 SVGEGT. CDR3 length: 21 amino acids. The CDR3 loop is CASSHLLGRVPFSSSYNEQFF. DNA for the CDR3: TGTGCCAGCAGCCACCTTCTCGGCAGGGTTCCTTTCTCGAGCTCCTACAATGAGCAGTTCTTC.

The chain couples TRBV5-1 to TRBJ2-1; D is possibly TRBD1 or TRBD2 (6 bases each). V gave up 7 bases and J gave up 10 bases, with 18 bases separating them. From germline, CDR1 is SGHRS and CDR2 YFSETQ. This CDR3 is built from 13 residues. The CDR3 loop reads CASGIGGPYEQFF. The DNA of the CDR3 is TGCGCCAGCGGAATTGGGGGGCCCTACGAGCAGTTCTTC. Combining the CDR3 with reference TRBV5-1 and TRBJ2-1 gives the whole variable domain KAGVTQTPRYLIKTRGQQVTLSCSPISGHRSVSWYQQTPGQGLQFLFEYFSETQRNKGNFPGRFSGRQFSNSRSEMNVSTLELGDSALYLCASGIGGPYEQFFGPGTRLTVL.

The chain links TRBV5-1 to TRBJ2-7, with 7 bases matching TRBD1. V lost 0 bases and J lost 2; bases outside the gene matches: 8. CDR3 length: 16 residues. Germline CDR1 and CDR2: SGHRS and YFSETQ. The CDR3 region is CASSLDLRTGTYEQYF. In DNA, the CDR3 is TGCGCCAGCAGCTTGGACCTCCGGACAGGAACCTACGAGCAGTACTTC.

In the case of this clonotype: A read error may produce the germline difference seen at one junction end. V gene TRBV15 combines with J gene TRBJ2-1; perhaps TRBD1 as D (6 bases). The CDR3 spans 16 residues. In germline, CDR1 is LNHNV, CDR2 YYDKDF (reference sequence). The CDR3 loop is CATSRTRDNSHNEQFF. The CDR3 bases are TGTGCCACCAGCAGAACCCGGGACAACTCCCACAATGAGCAGTTCTTT.

This chain connects TRBV7-2 to TRBJ2-2, with D possibly matching TRBD1 (6 bases). V lost 5 bases to trimming and J lost 6 bases, with 22 bases between them. Germline V gene lookup returns CDR1 SGHTA and CDR2 FQGNSA. The CDR3 sequence is 17 residues long. CDR3 residues: CASSTRDQGIKPGELFF. CDR3 in DNA: TGTGCCAGCAGCACGAGAGATCAGGGGATCAAACCCGGGGAGCTGTTTTTT. Supplemented by reference TRBV7-2 and TRBJ2-2, the full variable domain reads GAGVSQSPSNKVTEKGKDVELRCDPISGHTALYWYRQSLGQGLEFLIYFQGNSAPDKSGLPSDRFSAERTGGSVSTLTIQRTQQEDSAVYLCASSTRDQGIKPGELFFGEGSRLTVL.

The rearrangement uses TRBV4-1 and TRBJ2-2; a weak D match, TRBD1 (5 bases). The CDR3 contains 16 residues. V lost 0 bases to trimming and J lost 2 bases, with 10 bases between them. The germline V gene encodes CDR1 MGHRA and CDR2 YSYEKL. The CDR3 here is CASSQDRQRNTGELFF. CDR3 sequence (DNA): TGCGCCAGCAGCCAAGATCGACAGAGAAACACCGGGGAGCTGTTTTTT.

This chain connects TRBV4-1 to TRBJ2-3; TRBD1 or TRBD2 may be the D gene (5 bases each). Germline loops: CDR1 MGHRA, CDR2 YSYEKL. Deletions cut 1 base from V and 1 base from J, with 12 bases between. The CDR3 loop spans 16 amino acids. CDR3 protein: CASSQGGGSRTDTQYF. DNA for the CDR3: TGCGCCAGCAGCCAAGGGGGCGGGTCTCGCACAGATACGCAGTATTTT.

The chain couples TRBV29-1 to TRBJ2-1, with TRBD1 identical over 10 bases. The DNA matches TRBJ2-7 better at its end, which makes the J call doubtful. The CDR3 has 18 residues. Germline assignment: CDR1 SQVTM and CDR2 ANQGSEA. Written as DNA, the CDR3 is TGCAGCGTTGAAGATCTTCTACCGGGACAGGGGCCCGACAATGAGCAGTACTTC. It translates to CSVEDLLPGQGPDNEQYF.

The J gene is TRBJ1-6, the V gene TRBV5-1, with no clear D. Germline CDR1 SGHRS, CDR2 YFSETQ. The CDR3 totals 15 residues. V lost 4 bases and J 5 bases, leaving 13 bases between the germline ends. CDR3 in DNA: TGCGCCAGCAGCCCTGACCCAGGAAATAATTCACCCCTCCACTTT. Amino acid sequence: CASSPDPGNNSPLHF.

The chain employs TRBV7-2 and TRBJ2-3; TRBD2 matches at 8 bases. With 2 bases clipped from V and 6 bases from J, the junction kept 13 bases outside the gene matches. This CDR3 is 17 amino acids long. The germline V gene encodes CDR1 SGHTA and CDR2 FQGNSA. The CDR3 DNA is TGTGCCAGCAGCTTATACGGTCCGGGAGCGGGGGCGGATACGCAGTATTTT. Translation gives CASSLYGPGAGADTQYF.

The chain is built from TRBV10-2 and TRBJ1-1, with D unresolved. From germline, CDR1 is WSHSY and CDR2 SAAADI. Trimming shortened V by 6 bases and J by 5 bases, and 7 bases separated the two germline ends. CDR3 size: 11 residues. The CDR3 DNA follows: TGCGCCAGCAGAGAGGAGACTGAAGCTTTCTTT. This translates into CASREETEAFF.

V gene TRBV6-6 combines with J gene TRBJ2-3, with D maybe TRBD2 (6 bases). Germline CDR1 MNHNY, CDR2 SVGAGI (reference sequence). Trimming shortened V by 6 bases and J by 0 bases, and 16 bases separated the two germline ends. CDR3 length: 16 amino acids. The CDR3 region has the DNA TGTGCCAGCAGCCCCCGGGAGAGGGAAAGCACAGATACGCAGTATTTT. This codes for CASSPRERESTDTQYF.

This clonotype was detected only a few times. The rearrangement uses TRBV6-5 and TRBJ2-7, with 7 positions matching TRBD1. V was pared by 5 bases and J by 0 bases, with 7 bases of the junction left unmatched. Germline CDR1 reads MNHEY; CDR2 reads SVGAGI. The CDR3 sequence is 15 residues long. The CDR3 nucleotides read TGTGCCAGCAGTCGTGACAGGGCGGGCTCCTACGAGCAGTACTTC. Translated, it gives CASSRDRAGSYEQYF.

This clonotype is a singleton in its sample. This chain joins TRBV20-1 and TRBJ2-5, with no clear D. In germline, CDR1 is DFQATT, CDR2 SNEGSKA (reference sequence). V shed 5 bases and J shed 1 base, with 5 bases lying between them. The CDR3 length is 11 residues. CDR3 loop: CSAFSQETQYF. The CDR3 DNA sequence: TGCAGTGCTTTTTCCCAAGAGACCCAGTACTTC.

The chain employs TRBV6-5 and TRBJ2-4, with 9 bases aligning to TRBD1. The J call may be wrong; the DNA end is better matched by TRBJ2-7. Looked up from germline, CDR1 is MNHEY and CDR2 is SVGAGI. The CDR3 is made up of 17 amino acids. The CDR3 spells CASSYSRYRGLGYEQYF. CDR3 nucleotide sequence: TGTGCCAGCAGTTACTCACGTTACAGGGGGCTTGGCTACGAGCAGTACTTC.

There are a few counts of this clonotype. One end of the junction does not line up with germline, which may come from a read error. The V gene is TRBV20-1, the J gene TRBJ2-4; 13 nucleotides line up with TRBD2. Per the germline V gene, CDR1 is DFQATT and CDR2 is SNEGSKA (reference sequence). This CDR3 spans 15 amino acids. CDR3 sequence reads: CSARGTSGVPTEQYF. Written as DNA, the CDR3 is TGCAGTGCCAGAGGGACTAGCGGGGTACCTACGGAGCAGTACTTC.

The V call is TRBV5-6, the J call TRBJ1-2; the D gene is possibly TRBD1 (6 bases). V was trimmed by 0 bases and J by 3 bases, leaving 12 bases between them. CDR1 is SGHDT and CDR2 is YYEEEE in the germline V gene. This CDR3 spans 15 amino acids. CDR3 DNA sequence: TGTGCCAGCAGCTTGGAAGGGGGGCTGTACTATGGCTACACCTTC. It is translated as CASSLEGGLYYGYTF.

Only a few counts were recorded for this clonotype. One end of the junction varies from germline; a read error may be responsible. This sequence joins TRBV7-9 and TRBJ1-1; D might be TRBD1 (6 bases). This CDR3 has 12 residues. The germline CDR1 and CDR2 sequences are SEHNR and FQNEAQ (reference sequence). The chain's CDR3 is CASSLGAAEAFF. CDR3 DNA sequence: TGCGCCAGCAGCTTGGGGGCAGCTGAAGCTTTCTTT.

This clonotype appeared a few times. The chain carries TRBV29-1 and TRBJ2-2; 12 nucleotides align to TRBD1. The CDR3 is made up of 14 amino acids. The V gene's germline CDR1 is SQVTM and CDR2 ANQGSEA. V was pared by 6 bases and J by 5 bases, with 4 bases of the junction left unmatched. The CDR3: CSVGQGAGTGELFF. CDR3 in DNA: TGCAGCGTGGGACAGGGGGCGGGTACCGGGGAGCTGTTTTTT.

To note about this clonotype: Just one base apart from a much larger clone, this may be a read error. The chain has TRBV4-2 and TRBJ1-6, with D hard to call. The CDR3 sequence is 14 residues long. Per germline, CDR1 LGHNA and CDR2 YNFKEQ. V was trimmed by 0 bases and J by 11 bases, leaving 11 bases between them. CDR3 amino acids: CASSQDQESPPLHF. The CDR3 DNA follows: TGTGCCAGCAGCCAAGATCAGGAAAGCCCACCCCTCCACTTT.

V usage is TRBV29-1 and J usage is TRBJ1-1, with 10 bases that match TRBD1. The CDR3 consists of 16 residues. Trimming cost V 6 bases and J 0 bases; bases outside gene matches: 10. CDR1 and CDR2 from the germline V gene are SQVTM and ANQGSEA. The CDR3 is CSVAGQGFSMNTEAFF. In DNA form, the CDR3 reads TGCAGCGTGGCGGGACAGGGGTTCTCCATGAACACTGAAGCTTTCTTT.

Comment on this clonotype: The junction departs from the called germline gene at one end, perhaps through a read error. The V gene is TRBV29-1, the J gene TRBJ1-2; D is unresolved. The CDR3 sequence is 11 residues long. Germline V gene lookup returns CDR1 SQVTM and CDR2 ANQGSEA. The CDR3 region is CGVADGYGYTF. DNA for the CDR3: TGCGGCGTGGCGGACGGGTATGGCTACACCTTC.

V gene TRBV7-2 combines with J gene TRBJ2-1; 10 positions match TRBD1. In germline, CDR1 is SGHTA, CDR2 FQGNSA. The J segment lost 5 bases and the V segment lost 5 bases, leaving 3 bases of the junction unmatched. This CDR3 contains 14 residues. The CDR3 coding sequence is TGTGCCAGCAGCGTAGGGACAGGGGACAATGAGCAGTTCTTC. Amino acids: CASSVGTGDNEQFF.

As DNA, the CDR3 is TGTGCCAGCAGTTACTCCAAACCGACTAGCGGGGGCCTTTACGAGCAGTACTTC. Translated: CASSYSKPTSGGLYEQYF. V is TRBV6-5 and J is TRBJ2-7, with 12 bases that match TRBD2. This CDR3 comprises 18 residues. V was pared by 0 bases and J by 4 bases, with 10 bases of the junction left unmatched. Germline V lookup: CDR1 MNHEY, CDR2 SVGAGI.

The V and J genes are TRBV5-1 and TRBJ2-5; TRBD1 matches 7 bases. Near its end, the DNA agrees better with TRBJ2-7, so the J call may be wrong. The CDR3 extends over 16 amino acids. Germline assignment: CDR1 SGHRS and CDR2 YFSETQ. The CDR3 DNA reads TGCGCCAGCAGATCACAGGGGTTGGGAATCCTCTACGAGCAGTACTTC. It encodes CASRSQGLGILYEQYF.

V is TRBV12-3 or TRBV12-4 and J is TRBJ1-4; D not resolved. The CDR3 sequence is 14 residues long. V lost 3 bases to trimming and J lost 7 bases, with 12 bases between them. CDR3 sequence reads: CASSFRLKGEKLFF. In nucleotides, the CDR3 is TGTGCCAGCAGTTTCCGTCTAAAGGGTGAAAAACTGTTTTTT.